The rows below give T cell receptor beta chains drawn from one sample of a study of T cells in Graves' hyperthyroidism and ophthalmopathy. A single record per CDR3 protein comes from TCRdb applying MiXCR to the multiplex PCR reads. The sample lists about 620,000 distinct CDR3 sequences, 15% to 20% occurring once. Sequencing was done on a sample of blood. Receptors were obtained from a woman in her twenties or thirties with Graves' hyperthyroidism. CDR3s include the opening cysteine and the closing phenylalanine or tryptophan. D genes are given only for firm matches. Some rows mark clone size as missing; the rest say once, few, many or name a class of expanded clone.

>NA|TRBV7-9|TRBJ2-1|NA
TGTGCCAGCAGGCTGGCCCCCGCGGACAGAGCCTACAATGATCAGTTCTTC
CASRLAPADRAYNDQFF
>TRBD1|TRBV5-1|TRBJ1-2|many
TGCGCCAGCAGCCCCACGGACAGGCCCCCTGGCTACACCTTC
CASSPTDRPPGYTF
>NA|TRBV27|TRBJ2-3|many
TGTGCCAGCAGTTGGGGGAACCCAGATACGCAGTATTTT
CASSWGNPDTQYF
>NA|TRBV10-3|TRBJ2-7|many
TGTGCCATCAGTGAGTTGCGGGACTCCTACGAGCAGTACTTC
CAISELRDSYEQYF
>TRBD2|TRBV12-3/TRBV12-4|TRBJ2-1|many
TGTGCCAGCAGTTGGCGACTAGCGGGAAACTACAATGAGCAGTTCTTC
CASSWRLAGNYNEQFF
>TRBD1|TRBV12-3/TRBV12-4|TRBJ2-2|many
TGTGCCAGCAGTCCGCAATCCGGGACAGGGCCCGGGGAGCTGTTTTTT
CASSPQSGTGPGELFF
>NA|TRBV11-1|TRBJ2-3|many
TGTGCCAGCAGCCTGGGACGCACGTACGTCGCAGATACGCAGTATTTT
CASSLGRTYVADTQYF
>NA|TRBV28|TRBJ1-2|many
TGTGCCAGCAGTTTAGTGGGGTTCGGCTACACCTTC
CASSLVGFGYTF
>TRBD2|TRBV2|TRBJ2-1|many
TGTGCCAGCAGGGGAGGGGACTCCTCCTACAATGAGCAGTTCTTC
CASRGGDSSYNEQFF
>TRBD2|TRBV4-2|TRBJ2-1|few
TGTGCCAGCAGCACCGGGACTAGCAGCTACAATGAGCAGTTCTTC
CASSTGTSSYNEQFF
>TRBD1|TRBV20-1|TRBJ1-1|NA
TGCAGTGCTGAACAGGGGTGGCCCATGAACACTGAAGCTTTCTTT
CSAEQGWPMNTEAFF
>NA|TRBV7-2|TRBJ2-2|many
TGTGCCAGCAGCTTAGCTAGCGTCGTCACCGGGGAGCTGTTTTTT
CASSLASVVTGELFF
>NA|TRBV20-1|TRBJ1-1|many
TGCAGTGCTCCCTCGATCGGGGGGAGCACTGAAGCTTTCTTT
CSAPSIGGSTEAFF
>TRBD1|TRBV9|TRBJ2-7|many
TGTGCCAGCAGCGTCGAACCTACCGGGACAGCCTACGAGCAGTACTTC
CASSVEPTGTAYEQYF
>NA|TRBV28|TRBJ2-7|many
TGTGCCAGCAGTCCACCTAGGGTAGACGAGCAGTACTTC
CASSPPRVDEQYF
>TRBD2|TRBV9|TRBJ2-3|NA
TGTGCCAGCAGCCCCTTGGGGGGGACTAGCCACCCAGATACGCAGTATTTT
CASSPLGGTSHPDTQYF
>NA|TRBV19|TRBJ2-3|few
TGTGCCAGTAGTATTGCACTAGCAAGCACAGATACGCAGTATTTT
CASSIALASTDTQYF
>TRBD1|TRBV12-3/TRBV12-4|TRBJ1-5|many
TGTGCCAGCAGGAGGGGACAGCAGAGCAATCAGCCCCAGCATTTT
CASRRGQQSNQPQHF
>NA|TRBV7-3|TRBJ2-2|few
TGTGCCAGCAGTTCAACAGCCACCGGGGAGCTGTTTTTT
CASSSTATGELFF
>NA|TRBV12-3/TRBV12-4|TRBJ2-2|NA
TGTGCCAGCAGACTACTAGCTTCCGGGGAGCTGTTTTTT
CASRLLASGELFF
>NA|TRBV3-1|TRBJ1-1|many
TGTGCCAGCAGCCAAGCGGCCACTGAAGCTTTCTTT
CASSQAATEAFF
>NA|TRBV7-6|TRBJ1-1|NA
TGTGCCAGCAGCTGGGGGGACGCGGGGCCCACTGAAGCTTTCTTT
CASSWGDAGPTEAFF
>TRBD2|TRBV5-1|TRBJ2-5|NA
TGCGCCAGCAGCATAAGCGGGAGAGGAGAGACCCAGTACTTC
CASSISGRGETQYF
>NA|TRBV18|TRBJ2-3|NA
TGTGCCAGCTCACCACGATCCGAGGGAGTCTCAGATACGCAGTATTTT
CASSPRSEGVSDTQYF
>NA|TRBV5-1|TRBJ2-7|NA
TGCGCCAGCAGGCAGGAGCGAGGGGAGCAGTACTTC
CASRQERGEQYF
>NA|TRBV12-3/TRBV12-4|TRBJ1-1|many
TGTGCCAGCAGTTTGGACGGAAGATGGACTGAAGCTTTCTTT
CASSLDGRWTEAFF
>TRBD1|TRBV5-1|TRBJ1-2|few
TGCGCCAGCAGCCCTCGACAGGGGAGAAACTATGGCTACACCTTC
CASSPRQGRNYGYTF
>NA|TRBV11-2|TRBJ2-3|many
TGTGCCAGCAGCTTCCAGGCAGGGACCGCAGTCACAGATACGCAGTATTTT
CASSFQAGTAVTDTQYF
>NA|TRBV18|TRBJ1-6|few
TGTGCCAGCTCACCACCGGGGAGTTCACCCCTCCACTTT
CASSPPGSSPLHF
>TRBD1|TRBV7-2|TRBJ2-7|many
TGTGCCAGCAGTCCCGGACAGGGCAGCGGTTACGAGCAGTACTTC
CASSPGQGSGYEQYF
>NA|TRBV28|TRBJ2-3|many
TGTGCCTGTCAAGATCGAGGTATTAGGACAGATACGCAGTATTTT
CACQDRGIRTDTQYF
>NA|TRBV12-3/TRBV12-4|TRBJ1-2|many
TGTGCCAGCTTGGGATGGAGGTTCACTAACTATGGCTACACCTTC
CASLGWRFTNYGYTF
>NA|TRBV20-1|TRBJ1-6|NA
TGCAGTGCTAGAGGGTGGAGAAATTCACCCCTCCACTTT
CSARGWRNSPLHF
>NA|TRBV28|TRBJ1-5|once
TGTGCCAGCAAGGGGAGACTGCCGAATCAGCCCCAGCATTTT
CASKGRLPNQPQHF
>NA|TRBV19|TRBJ1-1|NA
TGTGCCAGTAGTGCCTACGTGGGGACGGTGAACACTGAAGCTTTCTTT
CASSAYVGTVNTEAFF
>TRBD1|TRBV28|TRBJ2-1|many
TGTGCCAGCAGTTTAATTAACGGACAGGGCTACAATGAGCAGTTCTTC
CASSLINGQGYNEQFF
>NA|TRBV7-2|TRBJ2-7|many
TGTGCCAGCAGCTTAGTCTTTGGTGGCGCCTACGAGCAGTACTTC
CASSLVFGGAYEQYF
>NA|TRBV6-1|TRBJ2-4|few
TGTGCCAGCAGTGTCTCAGAAAACATTCAGTACTTC
CASSVSENIQYF
>NA|TRBV7-3|TRBJ2-5|many
TGTGCCAGCAGCTTAGGGGGTTCGTGGGAGACCCAGTACTTC
CASSLGGSWETQYF